Here is one TCR beta chain with its context. Its antigen is still unknown. This sample was included in a study of cytomegalovirus exposure and HLA in healthy donors. Notes on the study in general: A prior analysis recorded that most TCR beta V segments were productive about 87% or about 30% of the time.

PCR involved 60 Vbeta and 13 Jbeta primers. Method: immunoSEQ multiplex PCR; TCRdb's copy keeps in-frame clones and lacks some. The table has about 150,000 clones, 8.5% to 10% seen once. V gave up 5 bases and J gave up 4 bases, with 14 bases separating them. The CDR3 length is 14 residues. The germline V gene has CDR1 SGHVS and CDR2 FNYEAQ. The receptor was isolated from a man aged 50 or older in good health and CMV-seronegative. Sequences were obtained from PBMCs. This chain connects TRBV7-6 to TRBJ1-1, with D tentatively TRBD1 (5 bases). The CDR3 DNA follows: TGTGCCAGCAGCCGACAGACTCTGAGCACTGAAGCTTTCTTT. Translated: CASSRQTLSTEAFF.